The 26 T cell receptor beta chains below come from one sample, sequenced in a study of blood T cell repertoires in COVID-19. The method was immunoSEQ multiplex PCR; TCRdb's version includes in-frame clones alone and lacks a portion of them. Of roughly 80,000 clones listed, over 70% are singletons. Source material: peripheral blood. The source of these receptors is a woman aged 55-70 years with acute or convalescent COVID-19.

For the CDR3, the DNA is TGTGCCAGCACTGGAGAGGGTGAAAAACTGTTTTTT. It is translated as CASTGEGEKLFF. The chain combines TRBV27 with TRBJ1-4, with no clear D. The CDR3 is 12 amino acids. Trimming stripped 7 bases from V and 7 bases from J, with 10 bases between. Germline V gene lookup returns CDR1 MNHEY and CDR2 SMNVEV (reference sequence).

This clone was detected only once. The gene calls are TRBV11-3 and TRBJ2-1; D call uncertain. CDR1 and CDR2 (germline): SGHNT, YENEEA. There are 12 residues in the CDR3. Trimming removed 5 bases at V and 8 bases at J, with 10 bases between. CDR3 loop: CASSPQVDEQFF. As DNA, the CDR3 is TGTGCCAGCAGCCCTCAGGTCGATGAGCAGTTCTTC.

The genes are TRBV6-1 and TRBJ1-2, with 9 bases matching TRBD1. The CDR3 spans 14 residues. Trimming removed 3 bases from V and 5 bases from J; junction bases left unmatched: 4. CDR1 and CDR2 (germline): MNHNS, SASEGT. The CDR3 DNA is TGTGCCAGCAGTGATGGACAGGGGTGGTATGGCTACACCTTC. This translates into CASSDGQGWYGYTF.

The chain employs TRBV13 and TRBJ2-1; D remains unclear. V was trimmed by 5 bases and J by 1 base, leaving 12 bases between them. Germline V gene sequence: CDR1 PRHDT, CDR2 FYEKMQ (reference sequence). The CDR3 covers 15 residues. CDR3 in amino acids: CASSLRNSSYNEQFF. The CDR3, as DNA: TGTGCCAGCAGCCTCAGGAACTCATCCTACAATGAGCAGTTCTTC.

The J gene is TRBJ2-1, the V gene TRBV6-5; 7 bases are a match to TRBD2. The CDR3 runs to 13 residues. Per the germline V gene, CDR1 is MNHEY and CDR2 is SVGAGI. V was pared by 6 bases and J by 6 bases, with 5 bases of the junction left unmatched. Here the CDR3 reads CASRVGGGNEQFF. The CDR3 DNA sequence: TGTGCCAGCAGGGTGGGCGGGGGCAATGAGCAGTTCTTC.

The CDR3 DNA reads as TGTGCCTGGAGTCCCCGCCGAACAACATACTACGAGCAGTACTTC. Its translation: CAWSPRRTTYYEQYF. V is TRBV30 and J is TRBJ2-7; no reliable D call. V was clipped by 2 bases and J by 3 bases, with 17 bases between them. This CDR3 has 15 amino acids. CDR1 is GTSNPN, CDR2 SVGIG, per germline (reference sequence).

The CDR3: CASSYRDSYEQYF. CDR3 nucleotide sequence: TGTGCCAGCAGTTACCGGGACAGCTACGAGCAGTACTTC. The chain has TRBV6-5 and TRBJ2-7; TRBD1 matches 7 bases. Unmatched junction bases numbered 1, after V lost 2 bases and J lost 3 bases. The CDR3 extends over 13 amino acids. Germline V gene lookup returns CDR1 MNHEY and CDR2 SVGAGI.

This chain uses TRBV7-9 with TRBJ2-7; D remains ambiguous. The V and J ends lost 2 bases and 1 base respectively, with 9 bases between them. The CDR3 length is 14 residues. The V gene's germline CDR1 is SEHNR and CDR2 FQNEAQ (reference sequence). The chain's CDR3 is CASSLSAQSYEQYF. The DNA of the CDR3 is TGTGCCAGCAGCTTAAGTGCACAGTCCTACGAGCAGTACTTC.

DNA of the CDR3: TGTGCCACCAGATCAGACAGGGACGGCTACACCTTC. It encodes CATRSDRDGYTF. The V and J genes are TRBV24-1 and TRBJ1-2; 7 nucleotides match TRBD1. V trimming: 7 bases; J trimming: 8 bases; junction bases outside the gene matches: 6. The V gene's germline CDR1 is KGHDR and CDR2 SFDVKD. The CDR3 loop spans 12 amino acids.

The gene calls are TRBV6-4 and TRBJ1-2, with D perhaps TRBD1 (6 bases). Germline V gene lookup returns CDR1 MRHNA and CDR2 SNTAGT. Trimming removed 4 bases from V and 0 bases from J, with 9 bases in between. The CDR3 has 14 residues. The CDR3 loop is CASSVDRTNYGYTF. For the CDR3, the DNA is TGTGCCAGCAGTGTCGACAGGACTAACTATGGCTACACCTTC.

In the case of this clone: Other DNA variants within this sample encode the same CDR3. The rearrangement uses TRBV9 and TRBJ1-2, with a weak D call TRBD1 (5 bases). CDR3 size: 14 residues. The V and J ends lost 0 bases and 4 bases respectively, with 10 bases between them. The V gene's germline CDR1 is SGDLS and CDR2 YYNGEE. In nucleotides, the CDR3 is TGTGCCAGCAGCGTAGATCAGGGCCTCTATGGCTACACCTTC. It codes for CASSVDQGLYGYTF.

The chain has TRBV30 and TRBJ2-2; D unresolved. This CDR3 spans 14 amino acids. Germline V gene data show CDR1 as GTSNPN and CDR2 as SVGIG (reference sequence). V gave up 2 bases and J gave up 0 bases, with 7 bases separating them. CDR3 sequence (DNA): TGTGCCTGGAGTCCGGTCACGAACACCGGGGAGCTGTTTTTT. This gives the protein CAWSPVTNTGELFF.

CDR3 coding DNA: TGTGCCAGCAGCTCTCAAGGGACACTGAACACTGAAGCTTTCTTT. Protein sequence: CASSSQGTLNTEAFF. The genes are TRBV7-9 and TRBJ1-1, with TRBD1 as a possible D gene (6 bases). This CDR3 contains 15 residues. Germline V lookup: CDR1 SEHNR, CDR2 FQNEAQ (reference sequence). Trimming pared 4 bases from V and 0 bases from J, leaving 12 bases between. Full variable domain (outside the CDR3, taken from reference TRBV7-9 and TRBJ1-1): DTGVSQNPRHKITKRGQNVTFRCDPISEHNRLYWYRQTLGQGPEFLTYFQNEAQLEKSRLLSDRFSAERPKGSFSTLEIQRTEQGDSAMYLCASSSQGTLNTEAFFGQGTRLTVV.

The rearrangement joins TRBV19 to TRBJ1-1, with TRBD1 as a possible D gene (5 bases). The CDR3 length is 13 residues. Between the trimmed V and J ends, which lost 7 bases and 5 bases, there was a span of 14 bases. Germline lookup yields CDR1 LNHDA and CDR2 SQIVND (reference sequence). CDR3 DNA sequence: TGTGCCAGTAACGGGGGGAGGCGGACTGAAGCTTTCTTT. It is translated as CASNGGRRTEAFF.

The chain recombines TRBV3-1 (or the pseudogene TRBV3-2) with TRBJ1-1; TRBD1 aligns across 8 bases. After removal of 1 base from V and 1 base from J, the junction contained 2 bases not matched to a gene. CDR1 is LGHDT, CDR2 YNNKEL, per germline (reference sequence). This CDR3 has 15 amino acids. In DNA, the CDR3 is TGTGCCAGCAGCCAAGGCAGGGGGCAGAACACTGAAGCTTTCTTT. Translating gives CASSQGRGQNTEAFF.

V gene TRBV11-3 combines with J gene TRBJ2-1, with D maybe TRBD2 (6 bases). CDR3 length: 15 amino acids. The germline gives CDR1 SGHNT, CDR2 YENEEA. V lost 1 base to trimming and J lost 4 bases, with 11 bases between them. In DNA, the CDR3 is TGTGCCAGCAGCTTAGGCGGGATGGAATACAATGAGCAGTTCTTC. Amino acids: CASSLGGMEYNEQFF.

The chain recombines TRBV12-3 or TRBV12-4 with TRBJ1-3, with D possibly TRBD1 on 6 matching bases. The CDR3 covers 13 residues. V dropped 5 bases and J dropped 3 bases, with 8 bases sitting between them. CDR3 protein: CASSTGIGNTIYF. As DNA, the CDR3 is TGTGCCAGCAGTACAGGGATTGGAAACACCATATATTTT.

The chain carries TRBV5-1 and TRBJ1-2; a weak D match, TRBD1 (5 bases). The CDR3 covers 14 residues. Between the trimmed V and J ends, which lost 0 bases and 5 bases, there was a span of 11 bases. Germline lookup yields CDR1 SGHRS and CDR2 YFSETQ. The CDR3, as DNA: TGCGCCAGCAGCTTGGTGTCGGGGGAATATGGCTACACCTTC. It encodes CASSLVSGEYGYTF.

The chain combines TRBV20-1 with TRBJ1-1; the D is unclear. CDR3 length: 11 amino acids. Germline assignment: CDR1 DFQATT and CDR2 SNEGSKA (reference sequence). V lost 6 bases to trimming and J lost 4 bases, with 9 bases between them. CDR3 bases: TGCAGTGCACGCCTGGCCACTGAAGCTTTCTTT. Its protein is CSARLATEAFF.

CDR3 DNA sequence: TGTGCCATCAGTGAGTCGGGCAGGGGGATCTATGGCTACACCTTC. Protein: CAISESGRGIYGYTF. This sequence joins TRBV10-3 and TRBJ1-2, with TRBD1 matching over 7 bases. Trimming at V came to 0 bases and at J to 4 bases, leaving 5 bases not matched to a gene. The V gene's germline CDR1 is ENHRY and CDR2 SYGVKD. The CDR3 is 15 amino acids.

This clone was detected a few times. The V gene is TRBV19, the J gene TRBJ1-5; maybe TRBD1 (6 bases). With 6 bases removed from V and 4 bases from J, the gap between germline ends came to 10 bases. Looked up from germline, CDR1 is LNHDA and CDR2 is SQIVND (reference sequence). The CDR3 has 13 amino acids. The CDR3 DNA follows: TGTGCCAGTAGAGACAGGAAAAATCAGCCCCAGCATTTT. Translated, it gives CASRDRKNQPQHF. Full variable domain (remainder filled in from reference TRBV19 and TRBJ1-5): DGGITQSPKYLFRKEGQNVTLSCEQNLNHDAMYWYRQDPGQGLRLIYYSQIVNDFQKGDIAEGYSVSREKKESFPLTVTSAQKNPTAFYLCASRDRKNQPQHFGDGTRLSIL.

The chain employs TRBV6-6 and TRBJ1-5; D unclear. The CDR3 is 14 amino acids. V lost 8 bases, J lost 0 bases, and 11 bases lay in between. Germline V gives CDR1 MNHNY, CDR2 SVGAGI (reference sequence). For the CDR3, the DNA is TGTGCCAGCCGGCGGGTAAATAGCAATCAGCCCCAGCATTTT. It codes for CASRRVNSNQPQHF.

The V gene is TRBV7-9, the J gene TRBJ2-7, with D perhaps matching TRBD2 (5 bases). The ends were cut back, 3 bases at V and 6 bases at J, with 15 bases in the middle. Germline V CDR1 and CDR2: SEHNR, FQNEAQ (reference sequence). CDR3 length: 14 amino acids. The CDR3 DNA reads as TGTGCCAGCAGCTTGTTTCAGATCGGAGGCGAGCAGTACTTC. Translated: CASSLFQIGGEQYF.

The genes are TRBV5-1 and TRBJ1-1, with 9 bases fitting TRBD1. V lost 4 bases to trimming and J lost 1 base; unmatched junction nucleotides: 5. This CDR3 comprises 15 residues. Germline CDR1 reads SGHRS; CDR2 reads YFSETQ. The CDR3 region is CASSPPGQGNTEAFF. The CDR3 DNA reads as TGCGCCAGCAGCCCCCCGGGACAGGGGAACACTGAAGCTTTCTTT. Based on the CDR3 plus reference TRBV5-1 and TRBJ1-1, the full variable domain is KAGVTQTPRYLIKTRGQQVTLSCSPISGHRSVSWYQQTPGQGLQFLFEYFSETQRNKGNFPGRFSGRQFSNSRSEMNVSTLELGDSALYLCASSPPGQGNTEAFFGQGTRLTVV.

The gene calls are TRBV11-3 and TRBJ2-4; 9 bases are a match to TRBD2. The V segment lost 1 base and the J segment 15 bases; nucleotides outside the gene matches: 19. Germline CDR1 SGHNT, CDR2 YENEEA. The CDR3 has 17 amino acids. The CDR3 nucleotides are TGTGCCAGCAGCTTAGTGGGGATTAGCGGGGGTGGGGCCCCGACGTACTTC. This sequence encodes CASSLVGISGGGAPTYF. Complete variable domain (other parts from reference TRBV11-3 and TRBJ2-4): EAGVVQSPRYKIIEKKQPVAFWCNPISGHNTLYWYLQNLGQGPELLIRYENEEAVDDSQLPKDRFSAERLKGVDSTLKIQPAELGDSAVYLCASSLVGISGGGAPTYFGAGTRLSVL.

The sample holds one count of this clone. The J gene is TRBJ1-1, the V gene TRBV5-5; 10 bases agree with TRBD1. This CDR3 is 15 amino acids long. J lost 4 bases, V lost 4 bases, and 7 bases had no gene match. Germline V gives CDR1 SGHKS, CDR2 YYEKEE (reference sequence). CDR3 amino acids: CASSRQGAPTTEAFF. The CDR3, as DNA: TGTGCCAGCAGCCGACAGGGGGCTCCCACCACTGAAGCTTTCTTT.